This is a list of T cell receptor beta chains from one sample in a study of early stage breast cancer tumors. Produced via immunoSEQ multiplex PCR; TCRdb's table is partial and in-frame only. The data contain tens of thousands of clones, about 77% of them singletons. The sample consisted of blood. The receptors shown here come from a person aged 40-50 years with breast cancer. Each CDR3 is given with its conserved first and last residue. Each record gives: clone size, CDR3 length, J gene, V gene, D gene, CDR3 DNA, CDR3 protein. D genes are given only for firm matches. Only some rows state a clone size, as once, few, many or a class for expanded clones.

NA	10	TRBJ1-1	TRBV20-1	NA	TGCAGTGCCCAAATGAGTGAAGCTTTCTTT	CSAQMSEAFF
NA	13	TRBJ2-5	TRBV6-1	TRBD1	TGTGCCAGCAGGGAAGGGACAGGGGAGACCCAGTACTTC	CASREGTGETQYF
once	15	TRBJ1-1	TRBV5-1	TRBD1	TGCGCCAGCAGCTGGGGGACAGGGGGGGACACTGAAGCTTTCTTT	CASSWGTGGDTEAFF
NA	16	TRBJ2-1	TRBV6-6	NA	TGTGCCAGCAGTTTTACTCCGGGACCCTCAGGGGGGGAGCAGTTCTTC	CASSFTPGPSGGEQFF
NA	14	TRBJ2-2	TRBV5-4	TRBD1	TGTGCCAGCAGCTTGACAGGGGGTAGCGGGGAGCTGTTTTTT	CASSLTGGSGELFF
NA	10	TRBJ2-7	TRBV6-1	NA	TGTGCCTTAAACGCCTACGAGCAGTACTTC	CALNAYEQYF
NA	14	TRBJ1-2	TRBV6-5	TRBD1	TGTGCCAGCAGTTCCTCTCCAGGGGGCGATGGCTACACCTTC	CASSSSPGGDGYTF
NA	12	TRBJ2-1	TRBV7-9	TRBD1	TGTGCCAGCAGCCGACAGGGGAGTGAGCAGTTCTTC	CASSRQGSEQFF
NA	12	TRBJ1-3	TRBV29-1	NA	TGCAGCGTTGAATCGGGTCGCAACACCATATATTTT	CSVESGRNTIYF
NA	15	TRBJ2-3	TRBV4-2	NA	TGTGCCAGCAGCCAAGAGGGGGATAAGGGAGATACGCAGTATTTT	CASSQEGDKGDTQYF
once	13	TRBJ1-4	TRBV7-2	NA	TGTGCCATGAAGGGGGTTGCTAATGAAAAACTGTTTTTT	CAMKGVANEKLFF
NA	15	TRBJ2-3	TRBV9	NA	TGTGCCAGCAGCGTATCATGGAAAAGCACAGATACGCAGTATTTT	CASSVSWKSTDTQYF
NA	16	TRBJ2-7	TRBV11-1	NA	TGTGCCAGCAGCGAAGGGGCAGCGCAATCCCTGTACGAGCAGTACTTC	CASSEGAAQSLYEQYF
NA	13	TRBJ1-1	TRBV5-1	TRBD1	TGCGCCAGCAGCCTAAGACAGGGGGCTGAAGCTTTCTTT	CASSLRQGAEAFF
once	15	TRBJ1-4	TRBV18	NA	TGTGCCAGCTCACCTACCCGGGGCACTAATGAAAAACTGTTTTTT	CASSPTRGTNEKLFF
NA	13	TRBJ2-1	TRBV29-1	NA	TGCAGCGTTGAATGGGGGTATAGGGATGAGCAGTTCTTC	CSVEWGYRDEQFF
NA	13	TRBJ2-7	TRBV11-3	NA	TGTGCCAGCAGCTTAGAGAACTTCTACGAGCAGTACTTC	CASSLENFYEQYF
NA	15	TRBJ1-3	TRBV6-1	NA	TGTGCCAGCAGTGAAGGGGCTGCCCGGGGAAACACCATATATTTT	CASSEGAARGNTIYF
NA	12	TRBJ2-1	TRBV19	TRBD1	TGTGCCAGTAGGGACAGGGAGTTTGAGCAGTTCTTC	CASRDREFEQFF
NA	14	TRBJ2-1	TRBV10-3	TRBD2	TGTGCCATCAGGGATGGACTAGCCCCCAATGAGCAGTTCTTC	CAIRDGLAPNEQFF
NA	15	TRBJ1-2	TRBV7-8	NA	TGTGCCAGCAGCCCGCTGAGACGAACTAACTATGGCTACACCTTC	CASSPLRRTNYGYTF
NA	15	TRBJ2-1	TRBV30	NA	TGTGCCTGGAGCGAGGGGGGGCGCACCCGGGGATCCCAGTTCTTC	CAWSEGGRTRGSQFF
NA	15	TRBJ2-3	TRBV29-1	TRBD2	TGCAGCGCCCGAGGCAGCGGGAGGGGAACAGATACGCAGTATTTT	CSARGSGRGTDTQYF
NA	16	TRBJ2-6	TRBV6-5	NA	TGTGCCAGCAGTTACTCCAGGCTCTCTGGGGCCAACGTCCTGACTTTC	CASSYSRLSGANVLTF
NA	11	TRBJ1-1	TRBV20-1	NA	TGCAGTCTTACAGGATCAAGGGGAGCTTTCTTT	CSLTGSRGAFF
NA	16	TRBJ2-3	TRBV4-2	NA	TGTGCCAGCAGCCAAGTTCAAGGACTCAACACAGATACGCAGTATTTT	CASSQVQGLNTDTQYF
NA	14	TRBJ2-1	TRBV5-1	TRBD2	TGCGCCAGCAGCTTGGCCTTAGCGGGAGGAGAGCAGTTCTTC	CASSLALAGGEQFF
few	15	TRBJ1-4	TRBV4-1	TRBD1	TGCGCCAGCAGCCTCACGGGACAGGCAAATGAAAAACTGTTTTTT	CASSLTGQANEKLFF
NA	14	TRBJ2-3	TRBV18	NA	TGTGCCAGCTCACGGGCAGTCTTAGGAGATACGCAGTATTTT	CASSRAVLGDTQYF
NA	13	TRBJ1-5	TRBV18	NA	TGTGCCAGCTCAAGGGGGTCCGGTCAGCCCCAGCATTTT	CASSRGSGQPQHF
NA	15	TRBJ1-1	TRBV6-4	NA	TGTGCCAGCAGGGCCCGGGCAGGGAGGGACACTGAAGCTTTCTTT	CASRARAGRDTEAFF
once	15	TRBJ2-5	TRBV18	TRBD1	TGTGCCAGCTCTCTCAGGGGGCCTCCCCAAGAGACCCAGTACTTC	CASSLRGPPQETQYF
NA	11	TRBJ2-1	TRBV5-1	NA	TGCGCCAGCAGCAGGCAGAATGAGCAGTTCTTC	CASSRQNEQFF
NA	15	TRBJ2-5	TRBV27	TRBD2	TGTGCCAGCAGTTTAGGCGGGAGGGCCTGGGAGACCCAGTACTTC	CASSLGGRAWETQYF
few	13	TRBJ1-1	TRBV11-2	NA	TGTGCCAGCAGCTGGGGATTGAACACTGAAGCTTTCTTT	CASSWGLNTEAFF
NA	17	TRBJ1-3	TRBV4-2	NA	TGTGCCAGCAGCCAAGATTTCGAGGGTCTCAATGGAAACACCATATATTTT	CASSQDFEGLNGNTIYF
NA	13	TRBJ1-2	TRBV7-9	NA	TGTGCCAGCAGCTTAATGGCAGGGAGTGGCTACACCTTC	CASSLMAGSGYTF
once	14	TRBJ1-2	TRBV10-3	TRBD1	TGTGCCATCAGTGAGCGGTCCCAGGGGGATGGCTACACCTTC	CAISERSQGDGYTF
once	14	TRBJ1-2	TRBV11-2	TRBD1	TGTGCCAGCAGCCCAGAAGGACAGGGGTACGGCTACACCTTC	CASSPEGQGYGYTF
NA	14	TRBJ2-1	TRBV5-1	TRBD1	TGCGCCAGCAGCTGGTCCACCGGGACAGGAGAACAGTTCTTC	CASSWSTGTGEQFF
NA	15	TRBJ1-3	TRBV5-1	TRBD1	TGCGCCAGCAGCATTGGACAGGGCTCTGGAAACACCATATATTTT	CASSIGQGSGNTIYF
NA	15	TRBJ2-7	TRBV5-5	TRBD2	TGTGCCAGCAGCTTGGCCGGGACTAGCTTCTCCGAGCAGTACTTC	CASSLAGTSFSEQYF